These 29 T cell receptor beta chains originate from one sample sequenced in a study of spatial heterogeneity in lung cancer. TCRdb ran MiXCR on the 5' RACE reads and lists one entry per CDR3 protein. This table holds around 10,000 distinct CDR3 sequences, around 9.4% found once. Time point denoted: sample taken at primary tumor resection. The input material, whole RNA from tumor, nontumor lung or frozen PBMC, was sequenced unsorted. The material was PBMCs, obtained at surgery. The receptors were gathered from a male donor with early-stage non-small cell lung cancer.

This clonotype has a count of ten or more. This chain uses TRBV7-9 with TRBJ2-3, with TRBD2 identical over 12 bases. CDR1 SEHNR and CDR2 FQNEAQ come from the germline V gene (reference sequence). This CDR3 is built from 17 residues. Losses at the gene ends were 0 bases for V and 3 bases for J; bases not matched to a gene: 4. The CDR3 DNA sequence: TGTGCCAGCAGCTTAGCGCTCGGACTAGCGGGGACAGATACGCAGTATTTT. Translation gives CASSLALGLAGTDTQYF. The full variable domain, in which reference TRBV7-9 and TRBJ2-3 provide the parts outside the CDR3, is DTGVSQNPRHKITKRGQNVTFRCDPISEHNRLYWYRQTLGQGPEFLTYFQNEAQLEKSRLLSDRFSAERPKGSFSTLEIQRTEQGDSAMYLCASSLALGLAGTDTQYFGPGTRLTVL.

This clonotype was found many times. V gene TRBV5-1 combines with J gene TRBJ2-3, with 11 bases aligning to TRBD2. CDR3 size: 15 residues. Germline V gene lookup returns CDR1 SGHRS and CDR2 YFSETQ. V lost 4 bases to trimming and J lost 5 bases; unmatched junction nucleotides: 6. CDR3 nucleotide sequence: TGCGCCAGCAGCCGACAGGGGACTAGCGGAGATACGCAGTATTTT. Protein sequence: CASSRQGTSGDTQYF.

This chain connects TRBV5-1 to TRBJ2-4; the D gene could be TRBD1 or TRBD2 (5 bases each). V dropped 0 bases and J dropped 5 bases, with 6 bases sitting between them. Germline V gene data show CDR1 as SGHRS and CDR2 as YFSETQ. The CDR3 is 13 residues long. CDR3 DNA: TGCGCCAGCAGCTTGGGAGGGGAAAACATTCAGTACTTC. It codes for CASSLGGENIQYF.

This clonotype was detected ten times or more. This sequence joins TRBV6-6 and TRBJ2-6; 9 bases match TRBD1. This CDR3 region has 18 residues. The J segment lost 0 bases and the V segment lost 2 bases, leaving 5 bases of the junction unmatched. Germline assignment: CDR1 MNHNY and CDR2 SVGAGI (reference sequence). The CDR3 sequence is CASSYRDRALSGANVLTF. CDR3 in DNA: TGTGCCAGCAGTTACAGGGACAGGGCGCTCTCTGGGGCCAACGTCCTGACTTTC.

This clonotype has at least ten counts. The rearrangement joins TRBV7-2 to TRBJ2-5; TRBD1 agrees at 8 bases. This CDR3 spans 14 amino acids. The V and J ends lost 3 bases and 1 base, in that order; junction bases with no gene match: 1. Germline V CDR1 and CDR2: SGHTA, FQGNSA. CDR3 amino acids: CASSFRGPQETQYF. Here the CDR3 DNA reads TGTGCCAGCAGCTTCAGGGGGCCCCAAGAGACCCAGTACTTC.

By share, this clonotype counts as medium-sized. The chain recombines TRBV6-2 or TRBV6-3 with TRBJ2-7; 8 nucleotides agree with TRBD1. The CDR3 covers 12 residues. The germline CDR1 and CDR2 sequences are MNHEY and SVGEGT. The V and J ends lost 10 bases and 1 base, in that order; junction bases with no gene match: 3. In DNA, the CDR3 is TGTGCCACCGGACAGGGATCCTACGAGCAGTACTTC. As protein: CATGQGSYEQYF.

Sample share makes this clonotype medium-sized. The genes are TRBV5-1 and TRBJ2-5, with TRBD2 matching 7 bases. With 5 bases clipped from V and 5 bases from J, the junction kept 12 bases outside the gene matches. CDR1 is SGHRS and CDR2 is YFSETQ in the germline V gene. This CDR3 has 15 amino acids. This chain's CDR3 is CASRQRDSGGETQYF. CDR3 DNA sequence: TGCGCCAGCAGGCAGCGGGACTCCGGTGGGGAGACCCAGTACTTC.

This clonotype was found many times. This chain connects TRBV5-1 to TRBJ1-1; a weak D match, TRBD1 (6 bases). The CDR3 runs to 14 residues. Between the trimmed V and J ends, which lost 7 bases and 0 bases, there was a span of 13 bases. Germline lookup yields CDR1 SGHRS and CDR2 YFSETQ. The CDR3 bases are TGCGCCAGCGGCCCGGGACACCTGAACACTGAAGCTTTCTTT. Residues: CASGPGHLNTEAFF. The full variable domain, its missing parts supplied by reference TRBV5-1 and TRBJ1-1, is KAGVTQTPRYLIKTRGQQVTLSCSPISGHRSVSWYQQTPGQGLQFLFEYFSETQRNKGNFPGRFSGRQFSNSRSEMNVSTLELGDSALYLCASGPGHLNTEAFFGQGTRLTVV.

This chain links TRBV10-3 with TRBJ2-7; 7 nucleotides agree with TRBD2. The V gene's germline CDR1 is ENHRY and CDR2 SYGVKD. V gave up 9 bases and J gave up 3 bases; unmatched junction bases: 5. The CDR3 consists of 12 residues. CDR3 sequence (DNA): TGTGCCATAGGTGGCGGGGGCTACGAGCAGTACTTC. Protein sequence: CAIGGGGYEQYF.

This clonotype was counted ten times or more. In DNA, the CDR3 is TGCGCCAGCAGCCAAGACCAGGGGGGAGCCGGGGGCTACACCTTC. Amino acid sequence: CASSQDQGGAGGYTF. J is TRBJ1-2 and V is TRBV4-3; 7 bases are shared with TRBD1. The CDR3 runs 15 residues. With V trimmed by 0 bases and J by 8 bases, 9 bases remained unmatched. Germline loops: CDR1 LGHNA, CDR2 YSLEER.

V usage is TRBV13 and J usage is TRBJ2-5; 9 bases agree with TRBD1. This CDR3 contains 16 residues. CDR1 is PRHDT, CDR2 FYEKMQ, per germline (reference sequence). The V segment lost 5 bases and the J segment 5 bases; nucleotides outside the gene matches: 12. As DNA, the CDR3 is TGTGCCAGCAGCCGAACTCGGACAGGGGATGTGGAGACCCAGTACTTC. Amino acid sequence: CASSRTRTGDVETQYF.

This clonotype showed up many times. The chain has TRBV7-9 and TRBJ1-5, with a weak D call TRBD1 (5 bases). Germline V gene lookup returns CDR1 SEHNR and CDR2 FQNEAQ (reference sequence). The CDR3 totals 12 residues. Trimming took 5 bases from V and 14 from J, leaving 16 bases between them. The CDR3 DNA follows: TGTGCCAGCAGCGCCGAAACAGGTGGGAAGCATTTT. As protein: CASSAETGGKHF.

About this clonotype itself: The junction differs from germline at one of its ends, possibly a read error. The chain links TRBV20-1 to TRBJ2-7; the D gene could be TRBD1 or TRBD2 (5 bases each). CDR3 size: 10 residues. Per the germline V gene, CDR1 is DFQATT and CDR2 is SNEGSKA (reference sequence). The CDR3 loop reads CSASPPGPIF. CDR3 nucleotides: TGCAGTGCTAGCCCCCCGGGACCCATATTC.

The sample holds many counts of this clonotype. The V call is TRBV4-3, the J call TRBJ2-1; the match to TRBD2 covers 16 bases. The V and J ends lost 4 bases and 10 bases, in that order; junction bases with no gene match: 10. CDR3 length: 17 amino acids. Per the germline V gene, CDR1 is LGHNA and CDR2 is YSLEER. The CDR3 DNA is TGCGCCAGCAGCCCCCCACCCGGGACTAGCGGGGGGGCGGAGCAGTTCTTC. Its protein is CASSPPPGTSGGAEQFF.

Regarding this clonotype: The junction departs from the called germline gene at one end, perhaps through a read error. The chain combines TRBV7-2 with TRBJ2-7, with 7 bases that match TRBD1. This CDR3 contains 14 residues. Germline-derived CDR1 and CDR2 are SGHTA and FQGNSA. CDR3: CASRLGTDSYEQYF. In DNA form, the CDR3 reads TGTGCCAGCAGGTTAGGGACAGACTCCTACGAGCAGTACTTC.

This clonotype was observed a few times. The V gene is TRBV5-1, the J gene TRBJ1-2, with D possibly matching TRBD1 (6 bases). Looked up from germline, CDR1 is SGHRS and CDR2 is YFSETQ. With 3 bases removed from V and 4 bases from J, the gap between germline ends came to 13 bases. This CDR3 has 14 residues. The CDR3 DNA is TGCGCCAGCAGCTATACAGGGACGGGCTATGGCTACACCTTC. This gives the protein CASSYTGTGYGYTF. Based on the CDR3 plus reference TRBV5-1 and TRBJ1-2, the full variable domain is KAGVTQTPRYLIKTRGQQVTLSCSPISGHRSVSWYQQTPGQGLQFLFEYFSETQRNKGNFPGRFSGRQFSNSRSEMNVSTLELGDSALYLCASSYTGTGYGYTFGSGTRLTVV.

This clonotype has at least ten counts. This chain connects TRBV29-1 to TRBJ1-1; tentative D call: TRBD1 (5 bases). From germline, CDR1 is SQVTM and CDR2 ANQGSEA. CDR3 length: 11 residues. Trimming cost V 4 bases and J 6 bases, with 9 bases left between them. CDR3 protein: CSVGQGAEAFF. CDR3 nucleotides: TGCAGCGTTGGCCAGGGCGCTGAAGCTTTCTTT.

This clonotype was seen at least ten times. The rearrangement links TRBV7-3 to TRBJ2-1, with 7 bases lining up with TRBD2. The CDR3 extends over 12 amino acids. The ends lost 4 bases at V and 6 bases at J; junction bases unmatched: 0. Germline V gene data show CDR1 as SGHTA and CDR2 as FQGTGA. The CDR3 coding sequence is TGTGCCAGCAGCTGGGGGGGCAATGAGCAGTTCTTC. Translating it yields CASSWGGNEQFF.

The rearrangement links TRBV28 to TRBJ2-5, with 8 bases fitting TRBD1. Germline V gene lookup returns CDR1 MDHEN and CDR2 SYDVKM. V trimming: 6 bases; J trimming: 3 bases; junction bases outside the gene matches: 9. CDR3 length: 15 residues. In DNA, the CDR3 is TGTGCCAGCAGCGGACGGGACAGGATCAAAGAGACCCAGTACTTC. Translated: CASSGRDRIKETQYF. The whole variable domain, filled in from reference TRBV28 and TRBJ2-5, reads DVKVTQSSRYLVKRTGEKVFLECVQDMDHENMFWYRQDPGLGLRLIYFSYDVKMKEKGDIPEGYSVSREKKERFSLILESASTNQTSMYLCASSGRDRIKETQYFGPGTRLLVL.

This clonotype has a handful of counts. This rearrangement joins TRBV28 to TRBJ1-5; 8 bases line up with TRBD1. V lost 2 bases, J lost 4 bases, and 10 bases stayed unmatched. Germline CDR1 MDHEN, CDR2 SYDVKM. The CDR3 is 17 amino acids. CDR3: CASSLNRQGARNQPQHF. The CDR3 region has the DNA TGTGCCAGCAGTTTAAACCGGCAGGGGGCGCGAAATCAGCCCCAGCATTTT.

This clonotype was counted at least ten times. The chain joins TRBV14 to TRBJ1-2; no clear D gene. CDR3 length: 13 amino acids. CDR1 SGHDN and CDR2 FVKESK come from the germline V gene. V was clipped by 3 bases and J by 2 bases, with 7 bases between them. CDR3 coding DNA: TGTGCCAGCAGCCACGGGCGGAACTATGGCTACACCTTC. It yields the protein CASSHGRNYGYTF.

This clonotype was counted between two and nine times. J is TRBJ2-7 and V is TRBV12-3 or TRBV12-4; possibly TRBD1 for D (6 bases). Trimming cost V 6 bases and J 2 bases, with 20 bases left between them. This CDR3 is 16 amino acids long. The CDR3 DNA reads TGTGCCAGCAGCCTTCAGGGGAGATTGGCCGCCTACGAGCAGTACTTC. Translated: CASSLQGRLAAYEQYF.

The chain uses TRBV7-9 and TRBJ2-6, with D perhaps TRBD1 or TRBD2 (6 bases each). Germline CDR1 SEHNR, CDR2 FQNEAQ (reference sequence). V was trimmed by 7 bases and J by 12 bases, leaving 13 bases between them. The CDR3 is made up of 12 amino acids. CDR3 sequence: CASTLGGRVLTF. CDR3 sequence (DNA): TGTGCCAGCACACTAGGGGGGCGCGTCCTGACTTTC.

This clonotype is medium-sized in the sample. CDR3 sequence (DNA): TGTGCCAGCAGCTTAGATGCCAGGGTTTCGGCCGGGGAGCTGTTTTTT. Its protein product is CASSLDARVSAGELFF. The chain carries TRBV11-3 and TRBJ2-2; tentatively, D is TRBD1 (5 bases). The CDR3 length is 16 residues. V lost 0 bases to trimming and J lost 6 bases, with 14 bases between them. The germline gives CDR1 SGHNT, CDR2 YENEEA.

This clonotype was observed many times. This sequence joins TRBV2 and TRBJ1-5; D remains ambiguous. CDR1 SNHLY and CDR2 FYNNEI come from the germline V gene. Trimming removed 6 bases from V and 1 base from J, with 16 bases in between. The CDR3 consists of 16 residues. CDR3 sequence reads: CASRARPWRSNQPQHF. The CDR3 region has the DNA TGTGCCAGCAGAGCCCGACCGTGGAGGAGCAATCAGCCCCAGCATTTT.

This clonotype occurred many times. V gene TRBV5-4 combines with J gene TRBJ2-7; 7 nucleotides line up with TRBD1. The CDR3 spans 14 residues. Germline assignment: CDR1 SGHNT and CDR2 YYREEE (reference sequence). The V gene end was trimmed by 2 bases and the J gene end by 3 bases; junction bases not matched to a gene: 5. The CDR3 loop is CASSFSQGFYEQYF. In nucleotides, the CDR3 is TGTGCCAGCAGCTTTTCACAGGGGTTCTACGAGCAGTACTTC.

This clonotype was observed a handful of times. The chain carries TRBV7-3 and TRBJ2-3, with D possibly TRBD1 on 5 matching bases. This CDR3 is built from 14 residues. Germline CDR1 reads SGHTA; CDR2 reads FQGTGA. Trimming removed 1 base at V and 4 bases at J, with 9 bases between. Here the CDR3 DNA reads TGTGCCAGCAGCTTAATAGGGGCGGCAGATACGCAGTATTTT. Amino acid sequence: CASSLIGAADTQYF.

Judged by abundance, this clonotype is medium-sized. In DNA form, the CDR3 reads TGCAGCGTTGAAGAGGAAGGGGGGAGCCCAGATACGCAGTATTTT. As protein: CSVEEEGGSPDTQYF. The J gene is TRBJ2-3, the V gene TRBV29-1; D might be TRBD1 or TRBD2, each matching 6 bases. This CDR3 is built from 15 residues. CDR1 is SQVTM and CDR2 is ANQGSEA in the germline V gene. V was trimmed by 0 bases and J by 4 bases, leaving 14 bases between them.

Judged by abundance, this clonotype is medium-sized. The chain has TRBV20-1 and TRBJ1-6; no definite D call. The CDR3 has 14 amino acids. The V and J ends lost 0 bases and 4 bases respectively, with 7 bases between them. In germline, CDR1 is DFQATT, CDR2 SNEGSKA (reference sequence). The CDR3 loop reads CSARENSYNSPLHF. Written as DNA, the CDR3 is TGCAGTGCTAGAGAGAACAGTTATAATTCACCCCTCCACTTT.